The present T cell receptor (beta chain) was sequenced within a study of early T cells in non-severe SARS-CoV-2 infection (dated by TCRdb to about 2021). Concerning the study at large: Because TCR sequencing was done on bulk RNA from unsorted whole blood, the alpha and beta chains could not be paired.

The study was a case-control design nested within a healthcare worker cohort in London, UK, with weekly nasopharyngeal swab PCR tests and blood sampling. Healthcare workers were recruited during the week of the UK lockdown, between 23 and 31 March 2020, and followed weekly for up to roughly 15 weeks. Library construction relied on 5' RACE. TCRdb records NextSeq 500 as the sequencer. The TCR library protocol attached unique molecular identifiers to individual cDNA molecules to correct for sequencing error and PCR bias. Both TCR alpha and beta chains were sequenced, and tight co-correlation was observed between alpha and beta sequence abundances in each sample. The original methods were these. Decombinator V4 was used to annotate TCR sequences for V gene, J gene and CDR3. Expanded TCRs were defined as changing significantly between any two time points under a Poisson model with p below 0.0001. TCR abundances were normalised to the total number of TCRs sequenced per sample and expressed as counts per million. TRAV1-2 paired with TRAJ12, TRAJ20 or TRAJ33 defined MAIT TCRs, while TRAV10 paired with TRAJ18 defined iNKT TCRs. A search of VDJdb, accessed on 1 November 2021, was run for TCRs annotated to CMV, EBV and SARS-CoV-2, with TCRs annotated for multiple antigens excluded. Using fastp trimming at Q25 and MiXCR clonotype assembly, TCRdb reanalyzed the public sequencing data and kept in-frame beta chains. For every CDR3 protein sequence, its rows merge into one entry that carries the most common genes and DNA. TCRdb, not the authors, supplied the V and J calls. In this sample the table shows 37,000 or so distinct CDR3 sequences, roughly 4.3% of which occur a single time. The top ten clones comprise around 4.5% of the sample.

The CDR3, cysteine through phenylalanine, is 17 amino acids long. CDR3 DNA only is kept here, 51 bases in frame from base 1. From the germline V gene (reference sequence), CDR1 is SEHNR and CDR2 is FQNEAQ. V gives up 5 bases and J gives up 0 bases, and the segment between their germline ends measures 18 bases. On the study overall, not on this receptor specifically: VDJdb matching was skewed toward anti-spike CD8 responses and likely underestimated virus-specific expansions by missing private and CD4 specificities.

This clonotype showed up many times. Its antigen target is currently unknown. Base qualities are not provided; no much larger clone lies one nucleotide away. Specimen: whole blood. This receptor was taken from an adult who was a healthcare worker with PCR-confirmed SARS-CoV-2 infection or an uninfected control (not recorded which). In this chain, TRBV7-9 is recombined with TRBJ2-3, and possibly TRBD1, on 6 matching bases. The sequenced DNA: TGTGCCAGCAGCATTTACCGGAACAGGGCCAGCACAGATACGCAGTATTTT. This is translated as CASSIYRNRASTDTQYF.